The entry that follows covers one T cell receptor (beta chain) sequence. What it binds is not known. V shed 4 bases and J shed 1 base, with 11 bases lying between them. Germline V lookup: CDR1 SGHVS, CDR2 FQNEAQ. The CDR3 is 15 residues long. The time point: blood 2 weeks post-SBRT. Treatment described: 15 Gy SBRT to primary tumor, nephrectomy 4 weeks later. Clear cell pathology was present in this patient's renal cell carcinoma. These data come from a study of radiation and T cells in renal cell carcinoma. Study information: Nephrectomy followed 15 Gy stereotactic body radiation by 4 weeks.

The table came from immunoSEQ multiplex PCR; TCRdb's copy has only in-frame clones and leaves some out. The table has almost 50,000 clones, more than 80% seen once; the top ten hold about 28%. Study conclusions and caveats: Baseline intratumoral clonotype presence is unknown without pretreatment biopsies.

This chain connects TRBV7-8 to TRBJ1-5; D perhaps matches TRBD1 (5 bases). Specimen: blood, collected from a patient whose treatment included radiotherapy and nephrectomy. This receptor was identified in a woman aged 70-85 years with renal cell carcinoma. CDR3 bases: TGTGCCAGCAGCTCCGGGACCGCGAGCAATCAGCCCCAGCATTTT. As protein: CASSSGTASNQPQHF.